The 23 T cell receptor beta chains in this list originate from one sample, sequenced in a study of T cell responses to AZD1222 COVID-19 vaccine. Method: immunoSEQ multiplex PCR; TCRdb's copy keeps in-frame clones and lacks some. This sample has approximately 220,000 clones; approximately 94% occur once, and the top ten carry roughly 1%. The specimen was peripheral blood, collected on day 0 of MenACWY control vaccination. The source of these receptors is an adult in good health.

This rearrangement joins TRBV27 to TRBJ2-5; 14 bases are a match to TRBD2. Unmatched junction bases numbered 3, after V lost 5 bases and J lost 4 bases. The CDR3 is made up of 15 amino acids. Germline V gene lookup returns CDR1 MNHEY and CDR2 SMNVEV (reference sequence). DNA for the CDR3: TGTGCCAGCAGTCCGGGACTAGCGGGGGCAGAGACCCAGTACTTC. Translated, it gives CASSPGLAGAETQYF.

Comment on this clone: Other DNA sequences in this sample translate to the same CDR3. CDR3 region: CAWSVGGNTEAFF. In DNA, the CDR3 is TGTGCCTGGAGTGTAGGCGGGAACACTGAAGCTTTCTTT. V usage is TRBV30 and J usage is TRBJ1-1, with D unclear. The V end lost 0 bases, the J end lost 1 base, and 6 bases lay between the germline ends. This CDR3 has 13 residues. The germline V gene has CDR1 GTSNPN and CDR2 SVGIG (reference sequence).

The CDR3 reads CASSPGYGESSEAFF. CDR3 coding DNA: TGTGCCAGCAGCCCTGGGTACGGGGAAAGCTCTGAAGCTTTCTTT. J is TRBJ1-1 and V is TRBV3-1 (or the pseudogene TRBV3-2); no clear D. The CDR3 runs to 15 residues. V lost 4 bases and J 6 bases, leaving 18 bases between the germline ends. In germline, CDR1 is LGHDT, CDR2 YNNKEL (reference sequence).

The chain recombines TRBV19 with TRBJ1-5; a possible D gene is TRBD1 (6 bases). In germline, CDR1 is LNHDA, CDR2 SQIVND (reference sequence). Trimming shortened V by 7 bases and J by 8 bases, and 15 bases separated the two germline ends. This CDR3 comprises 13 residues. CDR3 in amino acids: CASNPTGKEPQHF. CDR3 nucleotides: TGTGCCAGTAACCCGACAGGTAAAGAGCCCCAGCATTTT.

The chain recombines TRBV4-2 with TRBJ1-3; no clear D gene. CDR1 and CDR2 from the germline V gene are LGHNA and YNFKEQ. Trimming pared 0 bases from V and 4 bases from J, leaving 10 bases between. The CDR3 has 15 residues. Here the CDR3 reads CASSQDRGPGNTIYF. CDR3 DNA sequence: TGTGCCAGCAGCCAAGATCGGGGTCCCGGAAACACCATATATTTT.

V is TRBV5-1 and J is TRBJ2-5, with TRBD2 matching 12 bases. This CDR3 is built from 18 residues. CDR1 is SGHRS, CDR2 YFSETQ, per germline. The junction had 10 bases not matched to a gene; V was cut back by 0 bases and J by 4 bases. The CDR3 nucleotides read TGCGCCAGCAGCTTGGGTCTAGCGGGGGGGTATCGTATAGAGACCCAGTACTTC. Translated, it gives CASSLGLAGGYRIETQYF.

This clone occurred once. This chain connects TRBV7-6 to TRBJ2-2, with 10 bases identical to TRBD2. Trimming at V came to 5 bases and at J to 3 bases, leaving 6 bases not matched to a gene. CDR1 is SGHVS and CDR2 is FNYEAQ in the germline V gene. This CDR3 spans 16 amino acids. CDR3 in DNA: TGTGCCAGCAGCCCGGGACTAGCGAACGACACCGGGGAGCTGTTTTTT. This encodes CASSPGLANDTGELFF.

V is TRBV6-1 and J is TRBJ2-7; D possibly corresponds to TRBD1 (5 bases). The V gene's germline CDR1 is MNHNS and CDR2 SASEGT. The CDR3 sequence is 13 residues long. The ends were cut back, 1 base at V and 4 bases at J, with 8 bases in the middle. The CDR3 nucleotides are TGTGCCAGCAGTGAAGGGGGCCCATACGAGCAGTACTTC. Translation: CASSEGGPYEQYF.

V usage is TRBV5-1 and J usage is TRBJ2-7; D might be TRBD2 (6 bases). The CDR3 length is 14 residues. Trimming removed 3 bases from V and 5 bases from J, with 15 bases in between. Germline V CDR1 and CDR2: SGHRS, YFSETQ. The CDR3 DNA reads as TGCGCCAGCAGCTATGGGGCGGGGTACCACGAGCAGTACTTC. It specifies CASSYGAGYHEQYF. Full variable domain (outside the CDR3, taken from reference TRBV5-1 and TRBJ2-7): KAGVTQTPRYLIKTRGQQVTLSCSPISGHRSVSWYQQTPGQGLQFLFEYFSETQRNKGNFPGRFSGRQFSNSRSEMNVSTLELGDSALYLCASSYGAGYHEQYFGPGTRLTVT.

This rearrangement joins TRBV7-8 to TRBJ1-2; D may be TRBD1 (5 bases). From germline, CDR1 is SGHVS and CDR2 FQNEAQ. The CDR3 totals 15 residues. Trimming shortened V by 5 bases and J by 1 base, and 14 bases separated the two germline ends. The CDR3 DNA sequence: TGTGCCAGCAGCATCTCATCGGGACTTAACTATGGCTACACCTTC. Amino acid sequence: CASSISSGLNYGYTF.

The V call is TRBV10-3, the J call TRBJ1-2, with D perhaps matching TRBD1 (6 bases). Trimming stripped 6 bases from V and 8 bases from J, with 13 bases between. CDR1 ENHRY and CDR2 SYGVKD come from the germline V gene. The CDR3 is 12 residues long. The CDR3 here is CAIRYREGGYTF. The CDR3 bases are TGTGCCATCAGATACAGGGAAGGCGGCTACACCTTC.

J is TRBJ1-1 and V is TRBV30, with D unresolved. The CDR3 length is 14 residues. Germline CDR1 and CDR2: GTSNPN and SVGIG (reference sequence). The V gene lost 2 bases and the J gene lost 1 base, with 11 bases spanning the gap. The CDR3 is CAWSNGLGNTEAFF. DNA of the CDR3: TGTGCCTGGAGTAACGGGCTTGGGAACACTGAAGCTTTCTTT.

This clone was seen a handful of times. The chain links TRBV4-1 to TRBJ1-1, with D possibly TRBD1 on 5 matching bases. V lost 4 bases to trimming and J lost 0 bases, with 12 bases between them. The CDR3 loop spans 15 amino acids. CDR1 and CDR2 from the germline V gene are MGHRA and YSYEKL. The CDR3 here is CASSPGRGMNTEAFF. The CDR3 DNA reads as TGCGCCAGCAGCCCCGGTAGGGGCATGAACACTGAAGCTTTCTTT.

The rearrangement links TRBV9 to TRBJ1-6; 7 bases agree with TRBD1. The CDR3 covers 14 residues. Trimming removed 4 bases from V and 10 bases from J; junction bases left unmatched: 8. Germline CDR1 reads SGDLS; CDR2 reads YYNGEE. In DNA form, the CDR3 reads TGTGCCAGCAGCCGACAGGGACTAGGGTCACCCCTCCACTTT. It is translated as CASSRQGLGSPLHF.

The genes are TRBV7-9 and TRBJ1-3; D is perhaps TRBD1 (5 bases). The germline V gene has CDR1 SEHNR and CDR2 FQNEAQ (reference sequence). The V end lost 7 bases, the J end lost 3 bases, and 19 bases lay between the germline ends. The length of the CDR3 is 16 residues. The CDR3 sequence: CASNPSGRYRGNTIYF. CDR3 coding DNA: TGTGCCAGCAACCCATCGGGACGCTACCGTGGAAACACCATATATTTT.

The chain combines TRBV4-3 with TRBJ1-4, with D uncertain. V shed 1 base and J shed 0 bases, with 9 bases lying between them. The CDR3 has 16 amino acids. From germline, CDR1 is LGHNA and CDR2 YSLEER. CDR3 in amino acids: CASSQVGGATNEKLFF. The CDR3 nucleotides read TGCGCCAGCAGCCAAGTCGGCGGTGCAACTAATGAAAAACTGTTTTTT.

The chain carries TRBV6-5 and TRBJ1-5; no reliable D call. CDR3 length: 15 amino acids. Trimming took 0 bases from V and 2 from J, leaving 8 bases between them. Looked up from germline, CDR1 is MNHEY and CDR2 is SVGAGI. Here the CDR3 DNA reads TGTGCCAGCAGTTACTCGACGGGCCGCAATCAGCCCCAGCATTTT. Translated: CASSYSTGRNQPQHF.

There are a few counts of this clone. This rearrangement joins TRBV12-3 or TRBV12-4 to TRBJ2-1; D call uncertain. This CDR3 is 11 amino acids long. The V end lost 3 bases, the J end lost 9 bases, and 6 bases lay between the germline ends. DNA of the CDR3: TGTGCCAGCAGTTTTCACCCTGAGCAGTTCTTC. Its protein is CASSFHPEQFF.

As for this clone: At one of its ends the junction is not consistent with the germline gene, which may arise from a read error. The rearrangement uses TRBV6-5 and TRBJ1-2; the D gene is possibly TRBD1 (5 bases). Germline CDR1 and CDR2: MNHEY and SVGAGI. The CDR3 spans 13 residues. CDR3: CASSNYPSVLQAF. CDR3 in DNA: TGTGCCAGCAGTAACTACCCCAGCGTCTTACAGGCCTTC.

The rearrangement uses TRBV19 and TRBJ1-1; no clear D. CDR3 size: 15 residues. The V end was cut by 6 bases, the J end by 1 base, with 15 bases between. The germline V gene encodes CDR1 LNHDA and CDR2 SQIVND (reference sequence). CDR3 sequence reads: CASRPLADSNTEAFF. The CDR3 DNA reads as TGTGCCAGTAGACCCCTCGCCGATTCGAACACTGAAGCTTTCTTT.

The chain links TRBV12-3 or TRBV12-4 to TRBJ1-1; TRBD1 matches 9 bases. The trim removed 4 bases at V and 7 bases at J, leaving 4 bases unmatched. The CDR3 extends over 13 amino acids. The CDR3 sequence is CASSWTGEGEAFF. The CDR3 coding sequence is TGTGCCAGCAGTTGGACAGGGGAGGGTGAAGCTTTCTTT.

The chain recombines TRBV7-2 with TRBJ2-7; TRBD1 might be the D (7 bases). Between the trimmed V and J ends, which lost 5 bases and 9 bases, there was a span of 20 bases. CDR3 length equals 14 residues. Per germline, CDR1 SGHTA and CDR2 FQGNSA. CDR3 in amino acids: CASSRGTELRRQYF. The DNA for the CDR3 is TGTGCCAGCAGCCGCGGGACAGAACTTCGAAGGCAGTACTTC.

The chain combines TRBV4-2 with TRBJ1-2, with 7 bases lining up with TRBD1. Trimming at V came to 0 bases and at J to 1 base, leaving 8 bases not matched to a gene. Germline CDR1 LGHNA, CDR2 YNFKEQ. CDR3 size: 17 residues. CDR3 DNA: TGTGCCAGCAGCCAAGAGGCAGGGGGAAACGGTAACTATGGCTACACCTTC. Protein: CASSQEAGGNGNYGYTF.